Listed below are T cell receptor beta chains from one sample, sequenced in a study of CD8+CD57+ T cells in acquired aplastic anemia. TCRdb re-derived calls from the reads in MiXCR, one entry per CDR3 protein. Of hundreds of thousands of distinct CDR3 sequences detected, approximately 32% appear once; the ten largest clones hold 0.75% to 0.95%. The sample consisted of sorted CD4+, CD8+, or CD8+CD57+ T cells (not recorded which) from PBMCs. These receptors were obtained from a human donor with aplastic anemia. Each CDR3 is given with its conserved first and last residue. Each record gives: clone size, CDR3 length, V gene, D gene, J gene, CDR3 DNA, CDR3 protein. D genes are given only for firm matches. For some rows the clone size is stated as once, few or many, or as a class when expanded; others skip it.

few	13	TRBV6-1	-	TRBJ2-7	TGTGCCAGCAGTGCAGACTCAGGGCGAGAGCAGTACTTC	CASSADSGREQYF
-	16	TRBV20-1	-	TRBJ2-1	TGCAGTGCTAGAGATCCTGACGGTCGAAAAGGGGGTGAGCAGCTCTTC	CSARDPDGRKGGEQLF
-	14	TRBV24-1	-	TRBJ1-2	TGTGCCACCAGGGACTCACGGGGCAACTATGGCTACACCTTC	CATRDSRGNYGYTF
-	15	TRBV29-1	TRBD1	TRBJ2-7	TGTGCCAGCAGCCGGTTGGACAGGGGTGACTACGAGCAGTACTTC	CASSRLDRGDYEQYF
-	18	TRBV20-1	TRBD1	TRBJ2-3	TGCAGTGCTAGAGATCGAAGAAGGGGGCATTTTAGCACAGGTACGCAGTATTTT	CSARDRRRGHFSTGTQYF
many	15	TRBV7-9	TRBD1	TRBJ2-7	TGTGCCAGCAGCTTGGGTGACAGGGGTGTCTACGAGCAGTACTTC	CASSLGDRGVYEQYF
many	17	TRBV7-8	TRBD1	TRBJ2-5	TGTGCCAGCAGCTTAGTTCCGTGGGACAGGCATCAAGAGACCCAGTACTTC	CASSLVPWDRHQETQYF
few	14	TRBV5-1	TRBD1	TRBJ1-2	TGCGCCAGCAGTGACAGGGGTGATTACTATGGCTACACCTTC	CASSDRGDYYGYTF
many	13	TRBV29-1	-	TRBJ1-1	TGCAGCGTTGCTTTAGTTGTCGGCACTGAAGCTTTCTTT	CSVALVVGTEAFF
many	13	TRBV7-7	-	TRBJ1-1	TGTGCTAGCAGCTTACTCCCCGGGGCTGAAGCTTTCTTT	CASSLLPGAEAFF
-	13	TRBV7-9	-	TRBJ2-3	TGTGCCAGCGGGGCTAGCCCCACAGATACGCAGTATTTT	CASGASPTDTQYF
many	15	TRBV6-2/TRBV6-3	TRBD1	TRBJ2-5	TGTGCCAGCAGTTATCGCGGGACAGGGAGTGAGACCCAGTACTTC	CASSYRGTGSETQYF
few	15	TRBV7-8	-	TRBJ2-2	TGTGCCAGCAGCCCCAGGGGCGCGGACACCGGGGAGCTGTTTTTT	CASSPRGADTGELFF
-	13	TRBV7-9	TRBD1	TRBJ1-5	TGTGCCAGCAGCCCGGGACAGTATCAGCCCCAGCATTTT	CASSPGQYQPQHF
many	15	TRBV29-1	-	TRBJ2-7	TGCAGCGTTGAAGATTCAGACAGCCGATCCTACGAGCAGTACTTC	CSVEDSDSRSYEQYF
-	15	TRBV2	TRBD1	TRBJ1-2	TGTGCCAGCAGTCTCCCCGGGACAGACTTCTCTGGCTACACCTTC	CASSLPGTDFSGYTF